The rows below give T cell receptor beta chains drawn from one sample of a study of beta chain features in type 1 diabetes. Clones were sequenced by immunoSEQ multiplex PCR, and TCRdb holds only the in-frame ones, with some missing. The sample carries under 900,000 clones, roughly 15% recorded once. Source material: naive CD4+ T cells from blood. All receptors come from a woman aged 18-29 years in good health. Both conserved end residues are part of each CDR3. The D gene is left open where the match is weak. The size entry is marked missing in some rows and otherwise reads once, few, many or a size class.

>TRBJ2-5|.|TRBD1|TRBV2
TGTGCCAGCATTAAGACAGGGCGGGAAGAGACCCAGTACTTC
CASIKTGREETQYF
>TRBJ2-1|few|TRBD2|TRBV7-2
TGTGCCAGCAGCCCCACTAGCGGGAGTCGGGATGAGCAGTTCTTC
CASSPTSGSRDEQFF
>TRBJ2-1|few|TRBD2|TRBV19
TGTGCCAGTAGTAGCGGGAGGGCCTACAATGAGCAGTTCTTC
CASSSGRAYNEQFF
>TRBJ2-3|few|.|TRBV28
TGTGCCAGCAGTTTCAACCTAGGCAGGGTTGGGAGCACAGATACGCAGTATTTT
CASSFNLGRVGSTDTQYF
>TRBJ1-4|few|.|TRBV4-3
TGCGCCAGCAGCCCCCCAGGGAAGGGTGAAAAACTGTTTTTT
CASSPPGKGEKLFF
>TRBJ1-2|.|.|TRBV25-1
TGTGCCAGCAGTGGCCATATCGTGGGAGGCTACACCTTC
CASSGHIVGGYTF
>TRBJ2-7|.|.|TRBV7-9
TGTGCCAGCAGCTCGTCCCGAGCCAGCGGGTGGAACGAGCAGTACTTC
CASSSSRASGWNEQYF
>TRBJ1-2|few|.|TRBV29-1
TGCAGCGTGGACGGCACTCAGGGGACCTATGGCTACACCTTC
CSVDGTQGTYGYTF
>TRBJ2-5|.|.|TRBV18
TGTGCCAGCTCACCATCGGACGGCAACCAAGAGACCCAGTACTTC
CASSPSDGNQETQYF
>TRBJ2-5|.|.|TRBV21-1
TGTGCCACCGCGGAAACTAGCGGGAGTTGTGAGACCCAGTACTTC
CATAETSGSCETQYF
>TRBJ2-1|few|.|TRBV18
TGTGCCAGCTCACCTACGGGAGATGCGTACAATGAGCAGTTCTTC
CASSPTGDAYNEQFF
>TRBJ2-6|few|.|TRBV7-2
TGTGCCAGCAGCTTATTCGGGGCCTCTGGGGCCAACGTCCTGACTTTC
CASSLFGASGANVLTF
>TRBJ2-2|few|.|TRBV7-9
TGTGCCAGCAGCATCGTACTCAGGGGTGCCGGGGAGCTGTTTTTT
CASSIVLRGAGELFF